Listed below are T cell receptor beta chains from one sample, sequenced in a study of cytomegalovirus exposure and HLA in healthy donors. Sequenced by immunoSEQ multiplex PCR; TCRdb stores in-frame clones only, minus some. The repertoire consists of 200,000 to 250,000 clones, with 75% to 90% occurring once and the leading ten covering approximately 0.71%. The sample was PBMCs. The receptors originated from a boy under 10 years old in good health and CMV-seronegative. CDR3s include the opening cysteine and the closing phenylalanine or tryptophan. The order of the fields is D gene, V gene, J gene, clone size, CDR3 protein, CDR3 DNA. D genes are given only for firm matches. Only some rows state a clone size, as once, few, many or a class for expanded clones.

>NA|TRBV6-6|TRBJ2-1|NA
CASLGADNEQFF
TGTGCCAGCTTGGGAGCGGACAATGAGCAGTTCTTC
>NA|TRBV25-1|TRBJ2-3|many
CASTANGGGATDTQYF
TGTGCCAGCACCGCAAATGGGGGGGGCGCGACAGATACGCAGTATTTT
>NA|TRBV7-9|TRBJ1-3|NA
CSSSPDISGNTIYF
TGTTCCAGCAGCCCGGACATCTCTGGAAACACCATATATTTT
>NA|TRBV7-2|TRBJ2-7|NA
CASSLAGHYEQYF
TGTGCCAGCAGCTTAGCGGGACACTACGAGCAGTACTTC
>TRBD2|TRBV4-2|TRBJ2-1|NA
CASSQGTSGGAYNEQFF
TGTGCCAGCAGCCAAGGGACTAGCGGGGGGGCCTACAATGAGCAGTTCTTC
>TRBD2|TRBV4-1|TRBJ2-3|NA
CASSHIAGGGTDTQYF
TGCGCCAGCAGCCACATAGCGGGGGGGGGCACAGATACGCAGTATTTT
>TRBD2|TRBV7-9|TRBJ2-1|NA
CASIPREGHEQFF
TGTGCCAGCATCCCCCGGGAGGGGCATGAGCAGTTCTTC
>NA|TRBV5-1|TRBJ2-7|NA
CASSLAGSYEQYF
TGCGCCAGCAGCTTGGCGGGCTCCTACGAGCAGTACTTC
>TRBD2|TRBV6-5|TRBJ2-1|NA
CAGGPTSGGGNEQFF
TGTGCCGGCGGACCGACTAGCGGGGGGGGGAATGAGCAGTTCTTC
>TRBD2|TRBV7-9|TRBJ2-3|NA
CASSSLPSGGDTQYF
TGTGCCAGCAGCTCCCTGCCCAGCGGGGGAGATACGCAGTATTTT
>TRBD1|TRBV9|TRBJ1-4|once
CASSPETGGGEKLFF
TGTGCCAGCAGCCCCGAAACAGGGGGCGGTGAAAAACTGTTTTTT
>TRBD1|TRBV6-1|TRBJ1-4|few
CASSAGTVLDEKLFF
TGTGCCAGCAGTGCCGGGACAGTACTGGATGAAAAACTGTTTTTT
>NA|TRBV7-2|TRBJ1-1|NA
CASSRGAQGVYILNTEAFF
TGTGCCAGCAGCCGAGGGGCACAGGGCGTTTATATTTTGAACACTGAAGCTTTCTTT
>TRBD2|TRBV7-2|TRBJ2-1|NA
CASGTSGRGFF
TGTGCCAGCGGGACTAGCGGGAGGGGGTTCTTC
>NA|TRBV19|TRBJ1-1|NA
CASSQTTNTEAFF
TGTGCCAGTAGTCAAACAACGAACACTGAAGCTTTCTTT
>TRBD1|TRBV5-1|TRBJ2-7|NA
CASSPGQGRDEQYF
TGCGCCAGCAGCCCCGGACAGGGAAGGGACGAGCAGTACTTC
>NA|TRBV19|TRBJ2-5|NA
CASRAAGRRQETQYF
TGTGCCAGTAGAGCGGCGGGACGGCGGCAAGAGACCCAGTACTTC
>NA|TRBV4-1|TRBJ1-1|few
CASSLLPGVYTEAFF
TGCGCCAGCAGTCTCCTCCCAGGGGTTTACACTGAAGCTTTCTTT
>TRBD1|TRBV14|TRBJ2-5|NA
CASSQAGQGIGETQYF
TGTGCCAGCAGCCAAGCGGGACAGGGTATCGGGGAGACCCAGTACTTC
>NA|TRBV6-5|TRBJ1-1|NA
CASSYSRGGTEAFF
TGTGCCAGCAGTTACTCGAGGGGAGGCACTGAAGCTTTCTTT
>TRBD1|TRBV7-6|TRBJ1-5|NA
CASSPGTGGDQPQHF
TGTGCCAGCAGCCCAGGGACAGGGGGTGATCAGCCCCAGCATTTT
>TRBD2|TRBV15|TRBJ2-1|NA
CATSSGLLGGNEQFF
TGTGCCACCAGCAGTGGACTACTGGGAGGGAATGAGCAGTTCTTC
>TRBD1|TRBV6-6|TRBJ1-2|NA
CASSSGTGDDGYTF
TGTGCCAGCAGTTCAGGGACAGGGGATGATGGCTACACCTTC
>TRBD2|TRBV28|TRBJ2-7|NA
CAICREDQAIVDVREQYF
TGTGCCATCTGTCGGGAGGACCAAGCTATTGTAGACGTACGAGAGCAGTACTTC
>NA|TRBV6-5|TRBJ1-3|NA
CASSYARGSSGNTIYF
TGTGCCAGCAGTTACGCCCGGGGTTCCTCTGGAAACACCATATATTTT
>NA|TRBV5-6|TRBJ1-1|NA
CASSLERGTEAFF
TGTGCCAGCAGCTTGGAGCGGGGGACTGAAGCTTTCTTT
>TRBD2|TRBV20-1|TRBJ2-7|NA
CSPGGFREQYF
TGCAGCCCGGGGGGATTCCGCGAGCAGTACTTC
>NA|TRBV30|TRBJ2-1|NA
CAWSELRPGQFF
TGTGCCTGGAGCGAACTTAGGCCGGGGCAGTTCTTC
>TRBD2|TRBV5-1|TRBJ2-5|few
CASSPGLAGQETQYF
TGCGCCAGCAGCCCGGGACTAGCGGGGCAAGAGACCCAGTACTTC
>NA|TRBV5-4|TRBJ2-5|NA
CASSLDLGVRETQYF
TGTGCCAGCAGCTTGGACTTGGGAGTTAGGGAGACCCAGTACTTC
>NA|TRBV6-5|TRBJ1-1|NA
CASSPGGMNTEAFF
TGTGCCAGCAGTCCTGGGGGGATGAACACTGAAGCTTTCTTT
>NA|TRBV6-6|TRBJ1-5|NA
CASSYGQRHSNQPQHF
TGTGCCAGCAGTTACGGGCAGCGGCATAGCAATCAGCCCCAGCATTTT
>NA|TRBV5-4|TRBJ1-1|NA
CASSLQGRMNTEAFF
TGTGCCAGCAGCCTACAGGGTCGGATGAACACTGAAGCTTTCTTT
>TRBD1|TRBV30|TRBJ1-4|NA
CAWSAGTANEKLFF
TGTGCCTGGAGTGCAGGGACAGCAAATGAAAAACTGTTTTTT
>TRBD2|TRBV13|TRBJ2-5|NA
CASSLGIRSSGRLQTQYF
TGTGCCAGCAGCTTAGGAATTCGGTCTAGCGGAAGGTTGCAGACCCAGTACTTC
>TRBD1|TRBV18|TRBJ1-2|NA
CASSPGQGSGYTF
TGTGCCAGCTCACCTGGACAGGGGTCTGGCTACACCTTC
>TRBD1|TRBV5-1|TRBJ1-6|NA
CASSPGQGASPLHF
TGCGCCAGCAGCCCGGGACAGGGGGCTTCACCCCTCCACTTT
>NA|TRBV6-6|TRBJ1-1|few
CASSFDGQMNTEAFF
TGTGCCAGCAGCTTCGATGGACAAATGAACACTGAAGCTTTCTTT
>NA|TRBV9|TRBJ2-1|NA
CASSADQAEQFF
TGTGCCAGCAGCGCCGATCAAGCCGAGCAGTTCTTC
>TRBD1|TRBV6-5|TRBJ1-5|NA
CASSRGTGNQPQHF
TGTGCCAGCAGTAGAGGGACAGGGAATCAGCCCCAGCATTTT
>NA|TRBV7-8|TRBJ1-5|once
CASSLRTTEVHQPQHF
TGTGCCAGCAGCTTACGGACCACGGAGGTTCATCAGCCCCAGCATTTT
>TRBD1|TRBV5-1|TRBJ2-5|once
CASSPGTVQETQYF
TGCGCCAGCAGCCCCGGGACAGTTCAAGAGACCCAGTACTTC